Following are 5 T cell receptor beta chains from one sample sequenced in a study of long-term antiretroviral therapy in people with HIV. The immunoSEQ assay was v3.0, run at survey level. Here immunoSEQ multiplex PCR was the method, and the copy in TCRdb shows in-frame clones only, minus some. The sample shows approximately 37,000 clones, 83% of them seen only once. This specimen consisted of unsorted PBMCs, obtained 1 year after starting antiretroviral therapy. The source of these receptors is a man aged 18 to 29 with HIV.

The rearrangement links TRBV7-9 to TRBJ2-7; the D gene is possibly TRBD2 (6 bases). This CDR3 contains 14 residues. CDR1 is SEHNR, CDR2 FQNEAQ, per germline (reference sequence). V dropped 5 bases and J dropped 4 bases, with 15 bases sitting between them. CDR3 sequence: CASSPPRLGYEQYF. In DNA, the CDR3 is TGTGCCAGCAGCCCCCCTCGACTAGGTTACGAGCAGTACTTC.

This clone was counted only a few times. The V and J genes are TRBV5-1 and TRBJ1-1; 8 bases agree with TRBD1. The V gene's germline CDR1 is SGHRS and CDR2 YFSETQ. Trimming took 2 bases from V and 4 from J; bases not matched to a gene: 4. This CDR3 has 14 amino acids. The CDR3 spells CASSLTGGSTEAFF. As DNA, the CDR3 is TGCGCCAGCAGCTTAACAGGGGGGAGCACTGAAGCTTTCTTT.

The chain is built from TRBV25-1 and TRBJ2-7; D remains ambiguous. Germline loops: CDR1 MGHDK, CDR2 SYGVNS. V was cut by 4 bases and J by 2 bases, with 3 bases left in between. This CDR3 comprises 11 residues. As DNA, the CDR3 is TGTGCCAGCAGTGGCCCCTACGAGCAGTACTTC. Its translation is CASSGPYEQYF.

The chain recombines TRBV19 with TRBJ1-5; the D gene is possibly TRBD1 (5 bases). Germline V gene data show CDR1 as LNHDA and CDR2 as SQIVND (reference sequence). Trimming stripped 1 base from V and 0 bases from J, with 7 bases between. This CDR3 comprises 15 residues. The chain's CDR3 is CASSIGQGSNQPQHF. DNA of the CDR3: TGTGCCAGTAGTATAGGGCAGGGTAGCAATCAGCCCCAGCATTTT.

The J gene is TRBJ1-2, the V gene TRBV5-4; D gene unclear. Trimming left V 4 bases short and J 0 bases short, with 16 bases between. The CDR3 sequence is 16 residues long. In germline, CDR1 is SGHNT, CDR2 YYREEE (reference sequence). The CDR3 bases are TGTGCCAGCAGCCAAGGGCCCCTTATCCCTAACTATGGCTACACCTTC. Amino acids: CASSQGPLIPNYGYTF. Supplemented by reference TRBV5-4 and TRBJ1-2, the full variable domain reads ETGVTQSPTHLIKTRGQQVTLRCSSQSGHNTVSWYQQALGQGPQFIFQYYREEENGRGNFPPRFSGLQFPNYSSELNVNALELDDSALYLCASSQGPLIPNYGYTFGSGTRLTVV.